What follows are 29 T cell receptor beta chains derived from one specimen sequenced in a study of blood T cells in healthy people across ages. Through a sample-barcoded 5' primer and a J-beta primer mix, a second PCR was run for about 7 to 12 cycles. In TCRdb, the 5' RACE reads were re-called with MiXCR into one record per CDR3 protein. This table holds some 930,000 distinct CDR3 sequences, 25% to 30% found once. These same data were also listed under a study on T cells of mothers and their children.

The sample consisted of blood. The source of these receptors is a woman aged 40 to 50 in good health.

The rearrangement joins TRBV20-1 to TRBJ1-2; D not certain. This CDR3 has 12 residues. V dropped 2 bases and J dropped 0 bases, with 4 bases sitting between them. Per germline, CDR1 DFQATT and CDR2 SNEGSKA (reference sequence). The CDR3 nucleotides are TGCAGTGCTAGACGTACTAACTATGGCTACACCTTC. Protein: CSARRTNYGYTF.

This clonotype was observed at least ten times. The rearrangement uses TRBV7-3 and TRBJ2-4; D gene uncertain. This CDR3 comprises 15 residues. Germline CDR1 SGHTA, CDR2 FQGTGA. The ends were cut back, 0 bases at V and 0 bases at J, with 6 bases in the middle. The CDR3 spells CASSLTGTAKNIQYF. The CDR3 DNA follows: TGTGCCAGCAGCTTAACAGGAACAGCCAAAAACATTCAGTACTTC.

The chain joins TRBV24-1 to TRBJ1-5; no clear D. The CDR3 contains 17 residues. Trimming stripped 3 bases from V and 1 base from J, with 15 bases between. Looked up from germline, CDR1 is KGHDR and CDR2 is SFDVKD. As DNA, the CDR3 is TGTGCCACCAGTGATCCCGGTCATGGTGGGAGCAATCAGCCCCAGCATTTT. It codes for CATSDPGHGGSNQPQHF.

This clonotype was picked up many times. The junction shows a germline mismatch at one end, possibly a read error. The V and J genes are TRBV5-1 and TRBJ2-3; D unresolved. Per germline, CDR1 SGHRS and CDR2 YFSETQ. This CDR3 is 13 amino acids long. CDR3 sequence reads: CASSLSGTDTQYF. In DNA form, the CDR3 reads TGTGCCAGCAGCTTATCGGGCACAGATACGCAGTATTTT.

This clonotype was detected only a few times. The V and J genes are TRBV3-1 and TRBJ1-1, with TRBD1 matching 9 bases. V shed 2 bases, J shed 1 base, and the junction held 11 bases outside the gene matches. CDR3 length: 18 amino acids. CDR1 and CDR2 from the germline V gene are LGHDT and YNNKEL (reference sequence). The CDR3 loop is CASSQKRTGGARNTEAFF. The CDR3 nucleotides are TGTGCCAGCAGCCAAAAGCGTACAGGGGGCGCGAGGAACACTGAAGCTTTCTTT.

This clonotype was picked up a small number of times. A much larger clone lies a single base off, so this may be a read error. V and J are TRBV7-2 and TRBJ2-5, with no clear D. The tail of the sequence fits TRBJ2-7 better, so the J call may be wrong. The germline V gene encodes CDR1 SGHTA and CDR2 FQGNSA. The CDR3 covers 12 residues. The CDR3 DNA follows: TGTGCCAGCAGCTTGTATGGGAACGAGCAGTACTTC. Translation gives CASSLYGNEQYF.

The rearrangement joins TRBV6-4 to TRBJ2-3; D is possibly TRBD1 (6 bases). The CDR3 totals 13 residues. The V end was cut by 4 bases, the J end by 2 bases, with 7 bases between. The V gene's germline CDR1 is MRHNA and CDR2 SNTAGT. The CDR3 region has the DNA TGTGCCAGCAGTGGGGGGCCCACAGATACGCAGTATTTT. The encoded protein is CASSGGPTDTQYF.

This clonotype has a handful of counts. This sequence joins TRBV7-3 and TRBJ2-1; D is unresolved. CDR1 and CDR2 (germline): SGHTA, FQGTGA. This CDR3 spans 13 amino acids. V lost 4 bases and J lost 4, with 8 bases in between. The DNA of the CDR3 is TGTGCCAGCAGCTCACCCTTTTACAATGAGCAGTTCTTC. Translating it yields CASSSPFYNEQFF.

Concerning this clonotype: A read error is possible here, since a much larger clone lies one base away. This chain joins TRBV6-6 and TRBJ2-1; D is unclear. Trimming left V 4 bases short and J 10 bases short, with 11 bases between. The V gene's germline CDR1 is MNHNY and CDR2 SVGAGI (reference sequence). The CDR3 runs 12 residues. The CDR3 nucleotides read TGTGCCAGCAGTTTGACGTACTACGAGCAGTTCTTC. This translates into CASSLTYYEQFF.

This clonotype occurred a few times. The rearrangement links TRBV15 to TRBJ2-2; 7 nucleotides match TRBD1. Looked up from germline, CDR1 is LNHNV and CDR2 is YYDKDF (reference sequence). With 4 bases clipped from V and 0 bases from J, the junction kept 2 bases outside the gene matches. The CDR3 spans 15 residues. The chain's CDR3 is CATSKTGTNTGELFF. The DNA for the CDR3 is TGTGCCACCAGCAAGACAGGGACGAACACCGGGGAGCTGTTTTTT.

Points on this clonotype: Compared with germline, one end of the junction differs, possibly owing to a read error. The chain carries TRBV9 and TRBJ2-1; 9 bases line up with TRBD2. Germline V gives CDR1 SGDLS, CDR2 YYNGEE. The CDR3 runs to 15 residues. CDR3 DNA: TGTGCCGGCAGCGTATATAGCGGGGGTAGCAATGAGCAGTTCTTC. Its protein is CAGSVYSGGSNEQFF.

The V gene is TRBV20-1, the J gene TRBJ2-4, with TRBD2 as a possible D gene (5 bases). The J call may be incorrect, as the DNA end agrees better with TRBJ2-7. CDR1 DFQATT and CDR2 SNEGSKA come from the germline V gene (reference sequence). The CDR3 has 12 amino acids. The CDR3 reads CSARTRIIEQYF. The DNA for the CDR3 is TGCAGTGCTAGAACTAGGATTATCGAGCAGTACTTC.

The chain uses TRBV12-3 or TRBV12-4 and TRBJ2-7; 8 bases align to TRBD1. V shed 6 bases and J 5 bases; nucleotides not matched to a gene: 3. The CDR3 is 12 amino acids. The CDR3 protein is CASSSGGNEQYF. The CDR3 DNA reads TGTGCCAGCAGCTCAGGGGGCAACGAGCAGTACTTC.

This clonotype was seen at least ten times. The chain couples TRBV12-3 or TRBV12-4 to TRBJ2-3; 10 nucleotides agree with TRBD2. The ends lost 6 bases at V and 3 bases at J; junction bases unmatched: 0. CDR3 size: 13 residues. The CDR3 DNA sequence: TGTGCCAGCAGACTAGCGGGGACAGATACGCAGTATTTT. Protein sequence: CASRLAGTDTQYF.

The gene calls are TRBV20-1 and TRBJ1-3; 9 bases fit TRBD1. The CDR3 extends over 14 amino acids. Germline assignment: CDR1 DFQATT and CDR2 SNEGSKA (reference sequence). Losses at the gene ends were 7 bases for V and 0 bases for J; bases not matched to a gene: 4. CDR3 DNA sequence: TGCAGTGTGGGGACAGGGATCTCTGGAAACACCATATATTTT. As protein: CSVGTGISGNTIYF.

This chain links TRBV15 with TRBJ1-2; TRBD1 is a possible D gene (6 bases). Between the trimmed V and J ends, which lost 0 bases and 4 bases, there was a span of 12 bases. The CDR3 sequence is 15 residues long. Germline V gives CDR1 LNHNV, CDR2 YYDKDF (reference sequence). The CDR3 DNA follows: TGTGCCACCAGCAGAGATGCAGGACAGTTCTATGGCTACACCTTC. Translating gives CATSRDAGQFYGYTF.

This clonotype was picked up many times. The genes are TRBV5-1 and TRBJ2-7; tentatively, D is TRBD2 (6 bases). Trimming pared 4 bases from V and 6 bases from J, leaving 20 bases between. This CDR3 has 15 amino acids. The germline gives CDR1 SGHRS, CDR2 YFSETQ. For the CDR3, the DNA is TGCGCCAGCAGCCCCGAAGGAACTATGGGGGGCGAGCAGTACTTC. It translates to CASSPEGTMGGEQYF.

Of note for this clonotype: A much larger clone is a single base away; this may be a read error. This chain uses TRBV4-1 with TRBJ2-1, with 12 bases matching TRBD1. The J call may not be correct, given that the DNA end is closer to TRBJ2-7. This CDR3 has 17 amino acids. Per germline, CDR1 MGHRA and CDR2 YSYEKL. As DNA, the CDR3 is TGCGCCAGCAGCCGCGGGACAGGGGGCTTGTCCTACAATGAGCAGTACTTC. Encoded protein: CASSRGTGGLSYNEQYF.

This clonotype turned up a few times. CDR3 residues: CAHGPRPTGELFF. The CDR3 DNA is TGTGCCCATGGACCTAGGCCTACCGGGGAGCTGTTTTTT. This sequence joins TRBV10-3 and TRBJ2-2; D gene uncertain. V was pared by 11 bases and J by 5 bases, with 15 bases between. The germline V gene has CDR1 ENHRY and CDR2 SYGVKD. The CDR3 loop spans 13 amino acids.

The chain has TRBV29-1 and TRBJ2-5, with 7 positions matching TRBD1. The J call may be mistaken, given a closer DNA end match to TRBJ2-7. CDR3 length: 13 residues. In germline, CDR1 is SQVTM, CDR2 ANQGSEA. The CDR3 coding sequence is TGCAGCGTTGAGTACCGGGACAGCTACGAGCAGTACTTC. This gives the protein CSVEYRDSYEQYF.

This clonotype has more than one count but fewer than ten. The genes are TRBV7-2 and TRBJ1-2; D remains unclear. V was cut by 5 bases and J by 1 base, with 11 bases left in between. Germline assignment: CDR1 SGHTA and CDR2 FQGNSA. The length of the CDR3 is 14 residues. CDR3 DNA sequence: TGTGCCAGCAGCCCAATTGTGGATAACTATGGCTACACCTTC. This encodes CASSPIVDNYGYTF.

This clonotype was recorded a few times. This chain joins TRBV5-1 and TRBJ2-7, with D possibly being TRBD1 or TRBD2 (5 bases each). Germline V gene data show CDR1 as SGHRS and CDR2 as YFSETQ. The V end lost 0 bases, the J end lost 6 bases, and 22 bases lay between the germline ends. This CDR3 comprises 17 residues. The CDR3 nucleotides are TGCGCCAGCAGCTTGGACGGGGCCGGGGCCTCACGCCTCGAGCAGTACTTC. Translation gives CASSLDGAGASRLEQYF.

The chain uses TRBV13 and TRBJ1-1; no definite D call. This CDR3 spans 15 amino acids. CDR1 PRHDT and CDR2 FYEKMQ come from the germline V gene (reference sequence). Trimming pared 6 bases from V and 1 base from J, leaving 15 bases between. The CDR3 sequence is CASRPRGGRNTEAFF. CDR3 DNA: TGTGCCAGCAGGCCACGAGGAGGCAGGAACACTGAAGCTTTCTTT.

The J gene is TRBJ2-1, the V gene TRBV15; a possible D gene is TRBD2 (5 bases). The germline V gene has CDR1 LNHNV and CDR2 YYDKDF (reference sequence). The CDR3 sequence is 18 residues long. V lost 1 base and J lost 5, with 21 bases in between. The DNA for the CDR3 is TGTGCCACCAGCAGAGGTCTGCCGACTACCGGGCCAAACAATGAGCAGTTCTTC. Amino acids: CATSRGLPTTGPNNEQFF. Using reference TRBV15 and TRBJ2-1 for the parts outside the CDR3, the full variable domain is DAMVIQNPRYQVTQFGKPVTLSCSQTLNHNVMYWYQQKSSQAPKLLFHYYDKDFNNEADTPDNFQSRRPNTSFCFLDIRSPGLGDTAMYLCATSRGLPTTGPNNEQFFGPGTRLTVL.

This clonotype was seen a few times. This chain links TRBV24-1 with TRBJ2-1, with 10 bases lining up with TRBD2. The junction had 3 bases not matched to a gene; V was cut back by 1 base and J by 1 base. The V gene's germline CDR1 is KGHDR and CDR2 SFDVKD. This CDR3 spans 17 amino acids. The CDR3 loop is CATSDLSTSGSYNEQFF. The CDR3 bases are TGTGCCACCAGTGATTTATCGACTAGCGGGTCCTACAATGAGCAGTTCTTC.

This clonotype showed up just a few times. The CDR3 bases are TGCAGTGCTACCAGGGAGGCATGGGATCAGCCCCAGCATTTT. The encoded protein is CSATREAWDQPQHF. The chain couples TRBV20-1 to TRBJ1-5; D perhaps matches TRBD1 (5 bases). This CDR3 has 14 amino acids. V gave up 4 bases and J gave up 5 bases, with 15 bases separating them. Germline CDR1 reads DFQATT; CDR2 reads SNEGSKA (reference sequence).

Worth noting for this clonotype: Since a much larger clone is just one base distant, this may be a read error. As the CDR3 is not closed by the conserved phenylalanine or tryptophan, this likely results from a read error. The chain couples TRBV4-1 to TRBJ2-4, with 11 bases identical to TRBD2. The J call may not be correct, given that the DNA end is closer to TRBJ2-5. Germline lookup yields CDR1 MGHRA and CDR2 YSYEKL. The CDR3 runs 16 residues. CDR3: CASSQETSGAPRTQYV. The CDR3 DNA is TGCGCCAGCAGCCAAGAGACTAGCGGGGCCCCACGGACCCAGTACGTC.

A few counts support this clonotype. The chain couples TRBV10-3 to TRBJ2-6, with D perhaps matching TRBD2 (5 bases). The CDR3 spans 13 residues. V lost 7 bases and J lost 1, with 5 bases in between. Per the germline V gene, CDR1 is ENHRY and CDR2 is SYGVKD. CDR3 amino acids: CAITGSGANVLTF. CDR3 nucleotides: TGTGCCATCACGGGGTCTGGGGCCAACGTCCTGACTTTC.

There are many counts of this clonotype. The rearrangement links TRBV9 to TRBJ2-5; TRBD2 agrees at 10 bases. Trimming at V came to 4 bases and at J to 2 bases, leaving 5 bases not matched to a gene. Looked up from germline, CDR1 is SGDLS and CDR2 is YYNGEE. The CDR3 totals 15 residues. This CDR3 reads CASSSGLAAQETQYF. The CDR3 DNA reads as TGTGCCAGCAGCTCCGGACTAGCGGCACAAGAGACCCAGTACTTC. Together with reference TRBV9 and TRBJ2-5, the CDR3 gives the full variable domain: DSGVTQTPKHLITATGQRVTLRCSPRSGDLSVYWYQQSLDQGLQFLIQYYNGEERAKGNILERFSAQQFPDLHSELNLSSLELGDSALYFCASSSGLAAQETQYFGPGTRLLVL.